The 16 T cell receptor beta chains presented below share a single source sample, sequenced in a study of blood T cells in healthy people across ages. A second PCR, run for roughly 7 to 12 cycles, used a sample-barcoded 5' primer plus a J-beta primer mix. Each CDR3 protein is one row after TCRdb ran MiXCR on the 5' RACE reads. The sample holds some 890,000 distinct CDR3 sequences, 25% to 30% seen once. The same data also contributed to another study, on T cells of mothers and their children.

Sequencing was performed on blood. The receptors here all came from a woman aged 40-49 years in good health.

This clonotype occurred many times. The gene calls are TRBV20-1 and TRBJ1-5; D unclear. V lost 6 bases, J lost 0 bases, and 12 bases lay in between. CDR3 length: 14 amino acids. In germline, CDR1 is DFQATT, CDR2 SNEGSKA (reference sequence). CDR3 sequence: CSAKGTASNQPQHF. In DNA, the CDR3 is TGCAGTGCCAAGGGAACAGCTAGCAATCAGCCCCAGCATTTT.

In its sample, this clonotype was seen many times. The V call is TRBV20-1, the J call TRBJ2-1; possibly TRBD1 for D (6 bases). There are 13 residues in the CDR3. Germline V CDR1 and CDR2: DFQATT, SNEGSKA (reference sequence). The ends were cut back, 6 bases at V and 8 bases at J, with 17 bases in the middle. The CDR3 DNA is TGCAGTGCCCCTCCTTCAGGGGTCGATGAGCAGTTCTTC. Protein sequence: CSAPPSGVDEQFF.

This clonotype was detected only a few times. The chain has TRBV15 and TRBJ2-7; D ambiguous. Deletions cut 0 bases from V and 4 bases from J, with 13 bases between. The germline CDR1 and CDR2 sequences are LNHNV and YYDKDF (reference sequence). The length of the CDR3 is 15 residues. As DNA, the CDR3 is TGTGCCACCAGCAGAGAACCAAAGGGAAGGTACGAGCAGTACTTC. Protein sequence: CATSREPKGRYEQYF.

This clonotype occurred many times. The chain links TRBV7-2 to TRBJ2-7, with 7 positions matching TRBD1. This CDR3 is built from 15 residues. CDR1 and CDR2 (germline): SGHTA, FQGNSA. V trimming: 4 bases; J trimming: 4 bases; junction bases outside the gene matches: 10. The CDR3 sequence: CASSSQGPPGYEQYF. The CDR3 bases are TGTGCCAGCAGCTCACAGGGGCCACCAGGTTACGAGCAGTACTTC.

The V call is TRBV6-5, the J call TRBJ1-2, with a possible D match to TRBD1 (5 bases). The CDR3 covers 14 residues. Trimming took 5 bases from V and 7 from J, leaving 17 bases between them. Germline V gene data show CDR1 as MNHEY and CDR2 as SVGAGI. In nucleotides, the CDR3 is TGTGCCAGCAGTCCGATCTTCGGGACGGGTGGCTACACCTTC. Protein product: CASSPIFGTGGYTF.

This clonotype has a single count. This rearrangement joins TRBV5-1 to TRBJ2-5; 9 bases agree with TRBD1. V lost 4 bases and J lost 5; bases outside the gene matches: 12. The CDR3 totals 16 residues. Looked up from germline, CDR1 is SGHRS and CDR2 is YFSETQ. CDR3 nucleotides: TGCGCCAGCAGCCTAAGCACAGGGGGCCCTCTTGAGACCCAGTACTTC. Encoded protein: CASSLSTGGPLETQYF.

This clonotype has at least ten counts. The chain recombines TRBV20-1 with TRBJ2-6; 7 nucleotides agree with TRBD1. The ends lost 6 bases at V and 2 bases at J; junction bases unmatched: 4. Germline V CDR1 and CDR2: DFQATT, SNEGSKA (reference sequence). The CDR3 has 14 amino acids. The CDR3 DNA reads as TGCAGTGCAACTACAGGGGCTGGGGCCAACGTCCTGACTTTC. Translation gives CSATTGAGANVLTF.

The V call is TRBV28, the J call TRBJ2-7, with a tentative D call TRBD1 (6 bases). CDR3 size: 15 residues. CDR1 MDHEN and CDR2 SYDVKM come from the germline V gene. The ends were cut back, 3 bases at V and 2 bases at J, with 14 bases in the middle. CDR3 region: CASSFRQGKTYEQYF. The CDR3 nucleotides read TGTGCCAGCAGTTTCCGTCAGGGGAAAACCTACGAGCAGTACTTC.

The chain links TRBV2 to TRBJ2-7; 10 bases are a match to TRBD1. This CDR3 spans 13 amino acids. CDR1 and CDR2 (germline): SNHLY, FYNNEI. With V trimmed by 6 bases and J by 4 bases, 3 bases remained unmatched. The CDR3: CASRMDRGYEQYF. The CDR3 DNA reads TGTGCCAGCAGAATGGACAGGGGGTACGAGCAGTACTTC.

Many counts were recorded for this clonotype. The rearrangement joins TRBV12-3 or TRBV12-4 to TRBJ2-7, with TRBD1 matching 7 bases. Trimming removed 1 base from V and 5 bases from J; junction bases left unmatched: 5. This CDR3 has 14 amino acids. The CDR3 spells CASSLGQGTNEQYF. The CDR3 nucleotides are TGTGCCAGCAGTTTAGGACAGGGAACTAACGAGCAGTACTTC.

This clonotype appeared many times. The chain combines TRBV12-3 or TRBV12-4 with TRBJ2-5; TRBD2 agrees at 9 bases. The CDR3 spans 14 residues. J was trimmed by 5 bases and V by 3 bases; bases with no gene match: 4. CDR3 DNA sequence: TGTGCCAGCAGTTTTAGCGGGGGTGGGGAGACCCAGTACTTC. Encoded protein: CASSFSGGGETQYF.

This clonotype was observed a few times. A much larger clonotype is one base distant, so this may be a read error. The chain employs TRBV6-1 and TRBJ2-7; TRBD1 agrees at 7 bases. With V trimmed by 7 bases and J by 4 bases, 16 bases remained unmatched. Per germline, CDR1 MNHNS and CDR2 SASEGT. This CDR3 is built from 16 residues. The CDR3 loop reads CASTHRAGTVAYEQYF. The CDR3 DNA sequence: TGTGCCAGCACCCACCGGGCAGGGACAGTCGCGTACGAGCAGTACTTC.

As for this clonotype: One end of the junction is discordant with germline, which a read error may explain. The rearrangement links TRBV27 to TRBJ2-7, with 7 bases aligning to TRBD1. This CDR3 comprises 15 residues. Looked up from germline, CDR1 is MNHEY and CDR2 is SMNVEV (reference sequence). The CDR3 sequence is CASSLTGTGSYGQYF. In DNA form, the CDR3 reads TGTGCCAGCAGCCTGACAGGGACCGGTTCCTACGGGCAGTACTTC.

The chain has TRBV6-1 and TRBJ2-2, with 10 nucleotides matching TRBD1. Looked up from germline, CDR1 is MNHNS and CDR2 is SASEGT. V dropped 5 bases and J dropped 4; count of bases not matched to a gene: 4. This CDR3 comprises 15 residues. CDR3 loop: CASSWTGGPTGELFF. CDR3 sequence (DNA): TGTGCCAGCAGTTGGACAGGGGGGCCCACCGGGGAGCTGTTTTTT.

This clonotype was counted a few times. In nucleotides, the CDR3 is TGTGCCAGCAGGTCTGACTGGGCGATACATCGGTCGAACACCGGGGAGCTGTTTTTT. It translates to CASRSDWAIHRSNTGELFF. The rearrangement joins TRBV12-3 or TRBV12-4 to TRBJ2-2; D is ambiguous. The CDR3 covers 19 residues. V was trimmed by 6 bases and J by 0 bases, leaving 23 bases between them.

The V and J genes are TRBV6-5 and TRBJ1-3; unclear D gene. V was clipped by 6 bases and J by 0 bases, with 6 bases between them. CDR3 length: 13 amino acids. Per the germline V gene, CDR1 is MNHEY and CDR2 is SVGAGI. As DNA, the CDR3 is TGTGCCAGCAGCCCCCCCTCTGGAAACACCATATATTTT. It specifies CASSPPSGNTIYF.